Listed below are T cell receptor beta chains from one sample, sequenced in a study of blood T cell repertoires in COVID-19. Sequencing used immunoSEQ multiplex PCR; TCRdb keeps in-frame clones, though not all of them. The sample includes 150,000 to 200,000 clones, 85% to 95% seen only once; the top ten take around 4.6%. Sequences were obtained from peripheral blood. These receptor sequences come from a woman aged 50 to 60 with acute or convalescent COVID-19. The CDR3 runs from the conserved cysteine through the conserved F or W. The order of the fields is J gene, D gene, clone size, V gene, CDR3 DNA, CDR3 protein. The D gene is left open where the match is weak. Only some rows state a clone size, as once, few, many or a class for expanded clones.

TRBJ2-1	TRBD2	.	TRBV11-2	TGTGCCAGCAGCTTAGATCCAAGGCTAGCGGGACGCTACAATGAGCAGTTCTTC	CASSLDPRLAGRYNEQFF
TRBJ2-7	.	.	TRBV2	TGTGCCAGCAGTGAATTCCCCCGGGACTTCAGACCCTACGAGCAGTACTTC	CASSEFPRDFRPYEQYF
TRBJ1-2	.	.	TRBV28	TGTGCCAGCAGTTTATTTCAGGCCGGCTACACCTTC	CASSLFQAGYTF
TRBJ2-5	TRBD2	.	TRBV28	TGTGCCAGCAGTTTTGGGTTAGTAAAAACTAGCGGCGAAGAGACCCAGTACTTC	CASSFGLVKTSGEETQYF
TRBJ1-6	.	.	TRBV10-3	TGTGCCGCCGGTGCGGGGGCCGGCAATTCACCCCTCCACTTT	CAAGAGAGNSPLHF
TRBJ1-1	TRBD1	.	TRBV6-6	TGTGCCAGCAGTTTACAGGGGGCGGGGAACACTGAAGCTTTCTTT	CASSLQGAGNTEAFF
TRBJ2-7	.	.	TRBV6-5	TGTGCCACCAAGTCGGTGTCCTACGAGCAGTACTTC	CATKSVSYEQYF
TRBJ1-6	TRBD1	.	TRBV6-6	TGTGCCAGCAGTCGACAGGGGAAATATTCACCCCTCCACTTT	CASSRQGKYSPLHF
TRBJ1-5	.	.	TRBV11-2	TGTGCCAGCAGCCCGGTTGGGGCAGTATATAGCAATCAGCCCCAGCATTTT	CASSPVGAVYSNQPQHF
TRBJ1-1	.	.	TRBV6-6	TGTGCCAGCAGTTACGGCAGGGTGAACACTGAAGCTTTCTTT	CASSYGRVNTEAFF
TRBJ1-5	.	.	TRBV2	TGTGCCAGCAGTGATAGACTCTATCAGCCCCAGCATTTT	CASSDRLYQPQHF
TRBJ1-1	.	once	TRBV7-9	TGTGCCAGCAGCTTAGTCCCCCCGGGCACTGAAGCTTTCTTT	CASSLVPPGTEAFF
TRBJ2-7	TRBD2	few	TRBV28	TGTGCCAGCACCTTCGAAGCGGGGGGCGGGTACGAGCAGTACTTC	CASTFEAGGGYEQYF
TRBJ2-2	TRBD2	.	TRBV19	TGTGCCAGTAGTCCGATTGCGGGGGAGGGCACCGGGGAGCTGTTTTTT	CASSPIAGEGTGELFF
TRBJ2-7	.	once	TRBV9	TGTGCCAGCAGCGTAGGTGGAGGGCGCGAGCAGTACTTC	CASSVGGGREQYF
TRBJ1-1	TRBD1	.	TRBV10-2	TGCGCCAGCAGTGGCGACAGGGGAGTAACTGAAGCTTTCTTT	CASSGDRGVTEAFF
TRBJ2-3	.	few	TRBV5-1	TGCGCCAGCAGCTTGGGACTAGAGTCAGATACGCAGTATTTT	CASSLGLESDTQYF
TRBJ1-2	TRBD1	.	TRBV24-1	TGTGCCACCAGTGATCCTACTCGACAGGGACCGGGCTATGGCTACACCTTC	CATSDPTRQGPGYGYTF
TRBJ2-7	.	.	TRBV7-9	TGTGCCAGCAGCTTAGCATCTCCAGGCCCTTCCGCCTACGAGCAGTACTTC	CASSLASPGPSAYEQYF
TRBJ2-1	TRBD1	.	TRBV2	TGTGCCAGCACAGTCCGGGACAGGGATAATGAGCAGTTCTTC	CASTVRDRDNEQFF
TRBJ1-2	TRBD1	.	TRBV7-9	TGTGCCAGCCAAGGACAGGCGGTTGACTATGGCTACACCTTC	CASQGQAVDYGYTF
TRBJ1-5	TRBD1	.	TRBV24-1	TGTGCCACCAGTGATTCCGGACAGGGCGGGGGTCAGCCCCAGCATTTT	CATSDSGQGGGQPQHF
TRBJ1-2	.	.	TRBV15	TGTGCCACCAGCAGAGATCGTGGGGGCGCGCCTGGCTACACCTTC	CATSRDRGGAPGYTF
TRBJ1-1	.	.	TRBV29-1	TGCAGCGTTGAAGCCCAGGGTTTGAATCAGGGGAAGGCTTTCTTT	CSVEAQGLNQGKAFF
TRBJ2-1	TRBD2	.	TRBV2	TGTGCCAGCAGTGCAGCCGGGACTAGCGGGCGGAGCTCCTACAATGAGCAGTTCTTC	CASSAAGTSGRSSYNEQFF
TRBJ2-7	.	few	TRBV28	TGTGCCAGCAGTCACTACGAGCAGTACTTC	CASSHYEQYF
TRBJ1-2	.	.	TRBV3-1/TRBV3-2	TGTGCCAGCCTGGTTAGAAACTATGGCTACACCTTC	CASLVRNYGYTF
TRBJ1-5	TRBD1	.	TRBV7-2	TGTGCCAGCAGCTTATGGACAGGGGAAAATCAGCCCCAGCATTTT	CASSLWTGENQPQHF
TRBJ2-5	TRBD2	.	TRBV9	TGTGCCAGCAGCCATCTTAGCGGGGGGGCCCAAGAGACCCAGTACTTC	CASSHLSGGAQETQYF
TRBJ1-5	.	once	TRBV2	TGTGCCAGCAGTACGCGCGCAGGGCTATCTTATCAGCCCCAGCATTTT	CASSTRAGLSYQPQHF
TRBJ1-5	.	.	TRBV25-1	TGTGCCAGCAGTGGCGGGGGCAATCAGCCCCAGCATTTT	CASSGGGNQPQHF
TRBJ2-7	TRBD1	.	TRBV5-4	TGTGCCAGCAGTTTGAACAGGGGTACCTACGAGCAGTACTTC	CASSLNRGTYEQYF
TRBJ1-6	TRBD1	.	TRBV9	TGTGCCAGCAGCGCCACAGGGGGCATAAATTCACCCCTCCACTTT	CASSATGGINSPLHF